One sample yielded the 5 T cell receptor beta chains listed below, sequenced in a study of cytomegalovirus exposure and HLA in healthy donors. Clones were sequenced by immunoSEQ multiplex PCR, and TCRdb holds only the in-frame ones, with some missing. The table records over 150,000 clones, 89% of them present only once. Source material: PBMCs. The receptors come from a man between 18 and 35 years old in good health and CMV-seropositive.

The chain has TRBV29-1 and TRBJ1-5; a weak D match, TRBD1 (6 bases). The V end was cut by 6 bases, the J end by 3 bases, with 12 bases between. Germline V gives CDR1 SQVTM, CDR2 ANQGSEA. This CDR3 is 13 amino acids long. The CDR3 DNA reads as TGCAGCGTCGTAACAGGGTCCAATCAGCCCCAGCATTTT. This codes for CSVVTGSNQPQHF.

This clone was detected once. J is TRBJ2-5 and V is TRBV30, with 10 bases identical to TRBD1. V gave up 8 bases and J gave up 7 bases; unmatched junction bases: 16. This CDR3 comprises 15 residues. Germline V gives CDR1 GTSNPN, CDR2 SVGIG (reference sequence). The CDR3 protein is CAILGDRGSGGTQYF. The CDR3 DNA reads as TGTGCCATCTTGGGGGACAGGGGATCTGGTGGGACCCAGTACTTC.

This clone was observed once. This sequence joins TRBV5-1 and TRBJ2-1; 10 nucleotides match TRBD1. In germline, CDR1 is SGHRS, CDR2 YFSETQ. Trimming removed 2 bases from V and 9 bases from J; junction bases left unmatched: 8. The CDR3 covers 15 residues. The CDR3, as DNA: TGCGCCAGCAGCTTTAAGGGGGACAGGGGCGGTGAGCAGTTCTTC. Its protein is CASSFKGDRGGEQFF.

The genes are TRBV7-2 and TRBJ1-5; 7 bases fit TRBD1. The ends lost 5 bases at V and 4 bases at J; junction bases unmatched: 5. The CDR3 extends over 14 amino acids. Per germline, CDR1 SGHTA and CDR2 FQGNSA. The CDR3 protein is CASSTSRGNQPQHF. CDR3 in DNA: TGTGCCAGCAGCACTTCCAGGGGGAATCAGCCCCAGCATTTT.

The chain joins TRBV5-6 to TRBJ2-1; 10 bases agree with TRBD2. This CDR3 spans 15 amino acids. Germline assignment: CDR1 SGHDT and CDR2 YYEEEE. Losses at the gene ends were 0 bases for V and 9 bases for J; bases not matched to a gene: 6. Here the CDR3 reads CASSLVLAGVSEQFF. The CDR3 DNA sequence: TGTGCCAGCAGCTTGGTCCTAGCGGGAGTTAGTGAGCAGTTCTTC.